These 8 T cell receptor beta chains were sequenced from one sample in a study of blood T cells in healthy people across ages. A sample-barcoded 5' primer and a J-beta primer mix were used in a second PCR of about 7 to 12 cycles. Via MiXCR, TCRdb re-called the 5' RACE reads, giving one row per CDR3 protein. This table has about 1.4 million distinct CDR3 sequences, approximately 59% appearing once. The sequenced sample was blood. Receptor source: a man in his late teens or twenties in good health.

This clonotype came up a few times. J is TRBJ1-2 and V is TRBV7-2; possible D gene TRBD1, 5 bases. V lost 5 bases, J lost 4 bases, and 20 bases lay in between. Germline values: CDR1 SGHTA, CDR2 FQGNSA. The CDR3 is 16 amino acids. Here the CDR3 DNA reads TGTGCCAGCAGCCCTCCTTTGGGCAGGGATTCCTATGGCTACACCTTC. Amino acid sequence: CASSPPLGRDSYGYTF.

The chain is built from TRBV7-2 and TRBJ1-6, with D uncertain. CDR1 and CDR2 from the germline V gene are SGHTA and FQGNSA. V gave up 4 bases and J gave up 7 bases, with 8 bases separating them. The CDR3 spans 13 residues. The chain's CDR3 is CASSSRTNSPLHF. Written as DNA, the CDR3 is TGTGCCAGCAGCTCCAGAACCAATTCACCCCTCCACTTT. The entire variable domain, with the rest obtained from reference TRBV7-2 and TRBJ1-6, is as follows: GAGVSQSPSNKVTEKGKDVELRCDPISGHTALYWYRQSLGQGLEFLIYFQGNSAPDKSGLPSDRFSAERTGGSVSTLTIQRTQQEDSAVYLCASSSRTNSPLHFGNGTRLTVT.

This rearrangement joins TRBV9 to TRBJ2-1; the match to TRBD2 covers 8 bases. Germline V gene sequence: CDR1 SGDLS, CDR2 YYNGEE. V lost 4 bases, J lost 8 bases, and 11 bases stayed unmatched. The CDR3 is made up of 15 amino acids. The CDR3 DNA sequence: TGTGCCAGCAGCTTCGGGACTAGGGGCTTGTATGAGCAGTTCTTC. It translates to CASSFGTRGLYEQFF.

With respect to this clonotype: The junction differs from germline at one of its ends, possibly a read error. The chain employs TRBV24-1 and TRBJ2-1, with a weak D call TRBD1 (5 bases). Per germline, CDR1 KGHDR and CDR2 SFDVKD. The CDR3 covers 16 residues. For the CDR3, the DNA is TGTGCCACCAGTTCACTCACAGGCCGCTCCTACAATGAGCAGTTATTC. This translates into CATSSLTGRSYNEQLF.

This chain links TRBV30 with TRBJ2-4; D unresolved. The J call is in doubt because the DNA end fits TRBJ2-7 better. The germline V gene encodes CDR1 GTSNPN and CDR2 SVGIG (reference sequence). This CDR3 comprises 12 residues. The CDR3 bases are TGTGCCTGGAGTGTAATCTTCTACGAGCAGTACTTC. As protein: CAWSVIFYEQYF.

V usage is TRBV20-1 and J usage is TRBJ2-5; D gene ambiguous. The CDR3 has 14 residues. The germline V gene encodes CDR1 DFQATT and CDR2 SNEGSKA (reference sequence). V was trimmed by 1 base and J by 3 bases, leaving 12 bases between them. The DNA of the CDR3 is TGCAGTGCTAGAGGTTTGCTATCTGAAGAGACCCAGTACTTC. Amino acids: CSARGLLSEETQYF.

This clonotype was seen a few times. The chain links TRBV29-1 to TRBJ1-6; no reliable D call. V dropped 5 bases and J dropped 7 bases, with 9 bases sitting between them. CDR3 length equals 12 residues. Germline V gene data show CDR1 as SQVTM and CDR2 as ANQGSEA. CDR3 protein: CSVKAGNSPLHF. As DNA, the CDR3 is TGCAGCGTTAAGGCAGGCAATTCACCCCTCCACTTT. The complete variable domain, with remaining parts taken from reference TRBV29-1 and TRBJ1-6, reads SAVISQKPSRDICQRGTSLTIQCQVDSQVTMMFWYRQQPGQSLTLIATANQGSEATYESGFVIDKFPISRPNLTFSTLTVSNMSPEDSSIYLCSVKAGNSPLHFGNGTRLTVT.

V usage is TRBV12-3 or TRBV12-4 and J usage is TRBJ2-7, with D hard to call. V lost 0 bases and J 6 bases, leaving 15 bases between the germline ends. The length of the CDR3 is 15 residues. CDR3 in DNA: TGTGCCAGCAGTTTAGCGCAGACGGCCGCCTGCGAGCAGTACTTC. Amino acids: CASSLAQTAACEQYF.